A selection of T cell receptor beta chains follows, all from one sample in a study of cytomegalovirus exposure and HLA in healthy donors. Here immunoSEQ multiplex PCR was the method, and the copy in TCRdb shows in-frame clones only, minus some. The table shows 140,000 to 150,000 clones, with around four fifths occurring only once. Material: PBMCs. The receptor set was obtained from a woman aged 55-70 years in good health and CMV-seropositive. The CDR3 runs from the conserved cysteine through the conserved F or W. The D gene is left open where the match is weak. For some rows the clone size is stated as once, few or many, or as a class when expanded; others skip it.

CAGETTGSGTDTQYF | TGTGCCGGAGAAACGACAGGGTCCGGCACAGATACGCAGTATTTT | TRBD1 | TRBV30 | NA | TRBJ2-3
CASSSSSFLNGELFF | TGTGCCAGCAGCTCCTCCTCCTTTCTTAACGGGGAGCTGTTTTTT | NA | TRBV13 | NA | TRBJ2-2
CASSPTGISSDEQYF | TGTGCCAGCTCACCTACAGGGATTTCCAGCGACGAGCAGTACTTC | NA | TRBV18 | NA | TRBJ2-7
CASSRGETQYF | TGTGCCAGCAGTAGAGGGGAGACCCAGTACTTC | NA | TRBV28 | NA | TRBJ2-5
CASSQERGRGVNKEQFF | TGCGCCAGCAGCCAAGAACGAGGCAGGGGGGTCAATAAAGAGCAGTTCTTC | NA | TRBV4-3 | few | TRBJ2-1
CAIRAGSLAADTQYF | TGTGCCATCAGGGCCGGATCTCTAGCGGCAGATACGCAGTATTTT | TRBD2 | TRBV10-3 | NA | TRBJ2-3
CASSHWTGMSYEQYF | TGTGCCAGCAGCCACTGGACCGGGATGTCCTACGAGCAGTACTTC | NA | TRBV6-6 | NA | TRBJ2-7
CASSLVGAVTDTQYF | TGCGCCAGCAGCTTGGTGGGGGCGGTGACAGATACGCAGTATTTT | NA | TRBV5-1 | NA | TRBJ2-3
CASSSGLGRGIQYF | TGTGCCAGCAGCTCCGGTTTGGGCCGGGGCATTCAGTACTTC | NA | TRBV11-2 | NA | TRBJ2-4
CASSLAGDNSPLHF | TGTGCCAGCAGCTTAGCAGGGGACAATTCCCCCCTCCACTTT | NA | TRBV7-9 | NA | TRBJ1-6
CASSLLILTGEYTGELFF | TGCGCCAGCAGCTTATTGATCCTGACAGGGGAATACACCGGGGAGCTGTTTTTT | TRBD1 | TRBV5-1 | NA | TRBJ2-2
CASSQDGSGRPETQYF | TGTGCCAGCAGCCAAGACGGTAGCGGGAGGCCAGAGACCCAGTACTTC | TRBD2 | TRBV4-2 | few | TRBJ2-5
CAWRQGGTGELFF | TGTGCCTGGAGGCAGGGAGGGACCGGGGAGCTGTTTTTT | TRBD2 | TRBV30 | NA | TRBJ2-2
CASSEGLASQETQYF | TGTGCCAGCAGTGAGGGACTAGCGTCTCAAGAGACCCAGTACTTC | TRBD2 | TRBV2 | NA | TRBJ2-5
CASSANNEKLFF | TGTGCCAGCAGTGCGAATAATGAAAAACTGTTTTTT | NA | TRBV27 | NA | TRBJ1-4
CSVSGTYEQYF | TGCAGCGTCAGCGGGACCTACGAGCAGTACTTC | TRBD2 | TRBV20-1 | NA | TRBJ2-7
CAWSLGDRFQPQHF | TGTGCCTGGAGTCTTGGGGACAGATTTCAGCCCCAGCATTTT | TRBD1 | TRBV30 | NA | TRBJ1-5
CASSLAGSANEKLFF | TGTGCCAGCAGCTTGGCCGGGTCAGCTAATGAAAAACTGTTTTTT | NA | TRBV5-4 | NA | TRBJ1-4
CASSLSGAVETQYF | TGCGCCAGCAGCTTATCAGGGGCGGTGGAGACCCAGTACTTC | NA | TRBV5-1 | NA | TRBJ2-5
CASSMRGPTYEQYF | TGTGCCAGTAGTATGCGGGGGCCTACCTACGAGCAGTACTTC | NA | TRBV19 | NA | TRBJ2-7